Listed here are 2 T cell receptor beta chains from one sample, sequenced in a study of human T cells and chemical hapten exposure. Each CDR3 protein is one row after TCRdb ran MiXCR on the RACE reads. The table lists approximately 350,000 distinct CDR3 sequences, just under 6.5% of them singletons. Noted time point: patch test 2, 6 weeks after DPC sensitization. Treatment defined: therapeutic diphenylcyclopropenone sensitization with weekly scalp DPC. This specimen consisted of whole blood, obtained in connection with sensitization to the hapten diphenylcyclopropenone (DPC). These receptors were collected from a woman younger than 35 with alopecia areata. Some clones in this sample may be carry-over from other donors' samples.

This clonotype was seen repeatedly, ten times or more. This chain uses TRBV12-3 or TRBV12-4 with TRBJ1-1; D not certain. V dropped 6 bases and J dropped 1 base, with 27 bases sitting between them. The CDR3 loop spans 19 amino acids. CDR3 amino acids: CASRPQTGDLSLRNTEAFF. CDR3 DNA sequence: TGTGCCAGCAGGCCTCAGACTGGGGATCTTAGTCTAAGGAACACTGAAGCTTTCTTT.

The V call is TRBV20-1, the J call TRBJ2-3, with 8 bases aligning to TRBD2. Germline lookup yields CDR1 DFQATT and CDR2 SNEGSKA (reference sequence). The V segment lost 5 bases and the J segment 0 bases; nucleotides outside the gene matches: 7. This CDR3 has 15 amino acids. As DNA, the CDR3 is TGCAGTGCTCGAGGATCGGGGGGGAGCACAGATACGCAGTATTTT. Encoded protein: CSARGSGGSTDTQYF.